Presented here are 14 T cell receptor beta chains from one specimen sequenced in a study of T cell repertoires in cytomegalovirus infection (dated by TCRdb to between 2019 and 2020). For sequencing, an Illumina HiSeq 1500 was employed. In-frame beta chains were kept once TCRdb had trimmed the public reads at Q25 with fastp and called clones with MiXCR. Each entry merges the rows of one CDR3 protein and shows their most common DNA and genes. In this sample the table shows about 320,000 distinct CDR3 sequences, roughly 9.5% of which occur a single time. 3.5% to 4.5% of the sample is taken by the ten largest. The sample taken for sequencing was PBMCs. All receptors derive from a human donor in good health (CMV status not recorded). Some clones in this sample may be carry-over from other donors' samples.

This clonotype was observed a handful of times. J is TRBJ2-1 and V is TRBV12-3 or TRBV12-4; D is unresolved. V was clipped by 6 bases and J by 0 bases, with 9 bases between them. This CDR3 has 14 amino acids. The CDR3 sequence: CASRWTGSYNEQFF. The CDR3 DNA is TGTGCCAGCAGATGGACGGGCTCCTACAATGAGCAGTTCTTC.

This chain uses TRBV27 with TRBJ1-6; TRBD1 aligns across 7 bases. Germline CDR1 reads MNHEY; CDR2 reads SMNVEV (reference sequence). With 0 bases clipped from V and 7 bases from J, the junction kept 3 bases outside the gene matches. CDR3 length: 15 amino acids. The CDR3 spells CASSLSTGINSPLHF. The DNA of the CDR3 is TGTGCCAGCAGTTTATCGACAGGGATAAATTCACCCCTCCACTTT.

The chain combines TRBV5-1 with TRBJ2-3; D assignment may be TRBD1 or TRBD2 (5 bases each). This CDR3 spans 16 amino acids. V was clipped by 3 bases and J by 0 bases, with 14 bases between them. Germline-derived CDR1 and CDR2 are SGHRS and YFSETQ. The chain's CDR3 is CASSSTGPGSTDTQYF. The DNA for the CDR3 is TGCGCCAGCAGCTCGACGGGGCCAGGGAGCACAGATACGCAGTATTTT.

The V call is TRBV5-4, the J call TRBJ2-1, with D hard to call. Germline V gene lookup returns CDR1 SGHNT and CDR2 YYREEE (reference sequence). Trimming removed 5 bases at V and 6 bases at J, with 9 bases between. This CDR3 has 12 amino acids. DNA for the CDR3: TGTGCCAGCAGTTCTTATCCCAATGAGCAGTTCTTC. The encoded protein is CASSSYPNEQFF.

This clonotype was found many times. The V call is TRBV11-1, the J call TRBJ1-6; D gene unclear. This CDR3 spans 14 amino acids. Germline CDR1 SGHAT, CDR2 FQDESV (reference sequence). The V gene lost 2 bases and the J gene lost 6 bases, with 8 bases spanning the gap. CDR3: CASSLRQSNSPLHF. The CDR3 DNA sequence: TGTGCCAGCAGCTTACGGCAGTCTAATTCACCCCTCCACTTT.

This clonotype has a handful of counts. The V gene is TRBV28, the J gene TRBJ1-1; TRBD1 agrees at 7 bases. Germline V gene lookup returns CDR1 MDHEN and CDR2 SYDVKM. V lost 6 bases to trimming and J lost 1 base; unmatched junction nucleotides: 8. The CDR3 has 15 residues. DNA for the CDR3: TGTGCCAGCAGCTCGGCGGACAGGAGGAACACTGAAGCTTTCTTT. It encodes CASSSADRRNTEAFF.

This clonotype was counted many times. The chain is built from TRBV4-2 and TRBJ2-4; 8 bases map to TRBD2. The germline gives CDR1 LGHNA, CDR2 YNFKEQ. The CDR3 covers 20 residues. The V gene end was trimmed by 1 base and the J gene end by 0 bases; junction bases not matched to a gene: 14. CDR3 DNA sequence: TGTGCCAGCAGCCAAGGCAGGGACGGGAGGGCCGTGAGAGCCAAAAACATTCAGTACTTC. Protein product: CASSQGRDGRAVRAKNIQYF.

The V call is TRBV6-6, the J call TRBJ1-1, with 7 bases identical to TRBD1. The CDR3 length is 15 residues. With V trimmed by 5 bases and J by 0 bases, 6 bases remained unmatched. Germline lookup yields CDR1 MNHNY and CDR2 SVGAGI (reference sequence). The CDR3 here is CASSVQQGLNTEAFF. CDR3 nucleotides: TGTGCCAGCAGTGTGCAACAGGGGCTGAACACTGAAGCTTTCTTT.

This clonotype came up a few times. V is TRBV12-3 or TRBV12-4 and J is TRBJ1-1; D not certain. Trimming left V 6 bases short and J 3 bases short, with 11 bases between. This CDR3 contains 13 residues. The CDR3 spells CASSPKLYTEAFF. In DNA form, the CDR3 reads TGTGCCAGCAGCCCGAAATTATACACTGAAGCTTTCTTT.

This clonotype was picked up many times. This chain connects TRBV11-2 to TRBJ2-5; 7 bases are shared with TRBD2. Germline loops: CDR1 SGHAT, CDR2 FQNNGV. The CDR3 runs 15 residues. The ends lost 4 bases at V and 1 base at J; junction bases unmatched: 6. The CDR3 protein is CASSWGGGFQETQYF. The CDR3 bases are TGTGCCAGCAGCTGGGGGGGGGGGTTCCAAGAGACCCAGTACTTC.

In its sample, this clonotype was seen a few times. The chain links TRBV7-2 to TRBJ1-4, with unresolved D. Per germline, CDR1 SGHTA and CDR2 FQGNSA. With 4 bases removed from V and 3 bases from J, the gap between germline ends came to 18 bases. The CDR3 covers 17 residues. The DNA of the CDR3 is TGTGCCAGCAGCTCCTCCCTACTCCGTCAGCCTAATGAAAAACTGTTTTTT. Its protein is CASSSSLLRQPNEKLFF.

This clonotype occurred many times. The gene calls are TRBV7-2 and TRBJ2-7, with 8 positions matching TRBD2. Trimming took 4 bases from V and 7 from J; bases not matched to a gene: 15. The CDR3 is 16 amino acids. Germline V gene lookup returns CDR1 SGHTA and CDR2 FQGNSA. CDR3 sequence: CASSSVAGRATVEQYF. For the CDR3, the DNA is TGTGCCAGCAGCTCCGTAGCGGGACGAGCTACGGTGGAGCAGTACTTC.

In its sample, this clonotype was seen many times. The rearrangement joins TRBV7-9 to TRBJ2-2; D is unresolved. The CDR3 runs 13 residues. The V and J ends lost 5 bases and 6 bases respectively, with 10 bases between them. CDR1 and CDR2 from the germline V gene are SEHNR and FQNEAQ (reference sequence). The DNA for the CDR3 is TGTGCCAGCAGCAGGGCCGTCCCCGGGGAGCTGTTTTTT. It is translated as CASSRAVPGELFF. Full variable domain (rest looked up from reference TRBV7-9 and TRBJ2-2): DTGVSQNPRHKITKRGQNVTFRCDPISEHNRLYWYRQTLGQGPEFLTYFQNEAQLEKSRLLSDRFSAERPKGSFSTLEIQRTEQGDSAMYLCASSRAVPGELFFGEGSRLTVL.

About this clonotype itself: At one end the junction does not follow the germline gene, possibly because of a read error. The chain carries TRBV7-2 and TRBJ2-3, with D tentatively TRBD2 (5 bases). This CDR3 is built from 15 residues. Germline V gene sequence: CDR1 SGHTA, CDR2 FQGNSA. The CDR3 region is CASSSFAGPTDTQYF. The CDR3, as DNA: TGTGCGAGCAGCTCCTTTGCGGGCCCAACAGATACGCAGTATTTT.